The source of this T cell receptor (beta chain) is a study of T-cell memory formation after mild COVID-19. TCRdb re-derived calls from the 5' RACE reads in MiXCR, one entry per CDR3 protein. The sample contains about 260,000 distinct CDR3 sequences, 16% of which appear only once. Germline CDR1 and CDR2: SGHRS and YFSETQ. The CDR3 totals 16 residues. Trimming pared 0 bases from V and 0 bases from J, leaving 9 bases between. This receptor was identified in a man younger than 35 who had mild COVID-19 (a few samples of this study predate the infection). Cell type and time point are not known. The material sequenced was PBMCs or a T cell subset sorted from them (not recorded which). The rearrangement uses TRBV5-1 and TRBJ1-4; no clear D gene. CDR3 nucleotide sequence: TGCGCCAGCAGCTTGGACACATCTGCAACTAATGAAAAACTGTTTTTT. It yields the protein CASSLDTSATNEKLFF.